Listed below are T cell receptor beta chains from one sample, sequenced in a study of CD8 T cells in Susac syndrome. One entry per CDR3 protein results from TCRdb running MiXCR on the immunoSEQ multiplex PCR reads. This sample has approximately 80,000 distinct CDR3 sequences; roughly 94% occur once, and the top ten carry over 0.45%. The specimen sequenced was CD8+ T cells from PBMCs. Receptors originate from a human donor with Susac syndrome. CDR3s include the opening cysteine and the closing phenylalanine or tryptophan. Fields, in order: clone size, D gene, V gene, J gene, CDR3 protein, CDR3 DNA. A D gene is named only where the DNA matches it firmly. Size is omitted from some rows. Given values are once, few, many or a class for expanded clones.

-	-	TRBV29-1	TRBJ2-7	CSVAEGKNSYEQYF	TGCAGCGTTGCGGAGGGAAAGAACTCCTACGAGCAGTACTTC
-	-	TRBV28	TRBJ1-2	CASSFPRTLYGYTF	TGTGCCAGCAGTTTCCCTCGGACGCTCTATGGCTACACCTTC
-	-	TRBV19	TRBJ2-1	CASSSGQSEANEQFF	TGTGCCAGTAGTTCCGGACAGAGCGAGGCAAATGAGCAGTTCTTC
-	TRBD1	TRBV29-1	TRBJ1-5	CSARTGERDQPQHF	TGCAGCGCCCGGACAGGGGAACGGGATCAGCCCCAGCATTTT
-	-	TRBV27	TRBJ1-6	CASSSGQMNSPLHF	TGTGCCAGCAGTTCCGGACAGATGAATTCACCCCTCCACTTT
-	-	TRBV2	TRBJ2-5	CASSDRSKETQYF	TGTGCCAGCAGTGACAGGAGTAAAGAGACCCAGTACTTC
once	-	TRBV7-9	TRBJ2-5	CASSEGKETQYF	TGTGCCAGCAGCGAAGGGAAAGAGACCCAGTACTTC
-	TRBD1	TRBV7-9	TRBJ1-4	CASSSRQGSGKLFF	TGTGCCAGCAGCTCCCGACAGGGAAGTGGAAAACTGTTTTTT
-	-	TRBV12-3/TRBV12-4	TRBJ2-3	CASSPRGEDTQYF	TGTGCCAGCAGTCCCCGGGGCGAAGATACGCAGTATTTT
-	-	TRBV7-6	TRBJ2-1	CASSTRGYNEQFF	TGTGCCAGCAGCACCAGGGGTTACAATGAGCAGTTCTTC
-	-	TRBV5-1	TRBJ2-7	CASSSPDEQYF	TGCGCCAGCAGCTCTCCCGACGAGCAGTACTTC
-	TRBD1	TRBV12-3/TRBV12-4	TRBJ2-4	CASSGGQGRAKNIQYF	TGTGCCAGCAGTGGTGGACAGGGAAGAGCCAAAAACATTCAGTACTTC
-	-	TRBV6-5	TRBJ1-5	CASRGNQPQHF	TGTGCCAGCAGGGGAAATCAGCCCCAGCATTTT
-	-	TRBV19	TRBJ2-7	CASSMRRSHEQYF	TGTGCCAGTAGTATGCGGAGAAGCCACGAGCAGTACTTC
once	TRBD2	TRBV7-9	TRBJ2-1	CASSLPGGAREQFF	TGTGCCAGCAGCTTACCGGGGGGGGCCAGGGAGCAGTTCTTC
-	-	TRBV9	TRBJ2-5	CASSVAGRGPATETQYF	TGTGCCAGCAGCGTAGCGGGGCGGGGCCCCGCGACGGAGACCCAGTACTTC
-	-	TRBV29-1	TRBJ1-1	CSVGMGGVDTEAFF	TGCAGCGTTGGAATGGGGGGTGTCGACACTGAAGCTTTCTTT
-	-	TRBV27	TRBJ1-1	CASTQGNEAFF	TGTGCCAGCACTCAGGGGAACGAAGCTTTCTTT
-	-	TRBV20-1	TRBJ1-1	CSAPGFSQNTEAFF	TGCAGTGCTCCCGGCTTCTCCCAAAACACTGAAGCTTTCTTT
-	-	TRBV6-5	TRBJ2-3	CAVSGTDTQYF	TGTGCCGTCTCAGGGACAGATACGCAGTATTTT
-	TRBD1	TRBV7-3	TRBJ2-1	CASSRGGSNEQFF	TGTGCCAGCAGCCGAGGGGGCTCCAATGAGCAGTTCTTC
-	-	TRBV30	TRBJ2-7	CAWNKGGAPYEQYF	TGTGCCTGGAATAAGGGGGGGGCACCCTACGAGCAGTACTTC
once	-	TRBV2	TRBJ2-7	CASSEDPYSYEQYF	TGTGCCAGCAGTGAAGACCCGTACTCCTACGAGCAGTACTTC
-	-	TRBV29-1	TRBJ2-7	CSVEDPVSENYEQYF	TGCAGCGTTGAAGATCCGGTAAGCGAAAACTACGAGCAGTACTTC
-	TRBD1	TRBV7-9	TRBJ1-5	CASSLSGQGNQPQHF	TGTGCCAGCAGCCTCAGCGGACAGGGCAATCAGCCCCAGCATTTT
-	-	TRBV5-4	TRBJ2-3	CASSLPGSTDTQYF	TGTGCCAGCAGCTTACCTGGAAGCACAGATACGCAGTATTTT
-	TRBD2	TRBV4-1	TRBJ2-1	CASSRRSGLADNEQFF	TGCGCCAGCAGCCGAAGGTCCGGACTAGCGGACAATGAGCAGTTCTTC
once	-	TRBV6-5	TRBJ2-1	CASSSPGTWQFF	TGTGCCAGCAGTTCCCCCGGTACGTGGCAGTTCTTC
-	TRBD1	TRBV7-9	TRBJ2-7	CASRGPGQGRNEQYF	TGTGCCAGCAGAGGCCCGGGACAGGGGAGAAACGAGCAGTACTTC
few	TRBD2	TRBV11-2	TRBJ2-1	CASSPRSGGADEQFF	TGTGCCAGCAGCCCCCGGAGCGGGGGGGCGGATGAGCAGTTCTTC
-	TRBD1	TRBV6-5	TRBJ2-1	CASRPRGNVYNEQFF	TGTGCCAGCCGACCCAGGGGGAACGTTTACAATGAGCAGTTCTTC
-	-	TRBV6-2/TRBV6-3	TRBJ2-3	CASSQGRFTDTQYF	TGTGCCAGCAGCCAAGGACGGTTCACAGATACGCAGTATTTT
-	-	TRBV6-2/TRBV6-3	TRBJ1-2	CASLDSGIYGYTF	TGTGCCAGCCTAGACAGCGGAATCTATGGCTACACCTTC
once	-	TRBV7-6	TRBJ2-5	CASSLGGSQYF	TGTGCCAGCAGCTTAGGGGGGTCCCAGTACTTC
-	-	TRBV5-1	TRBJ1-1	CASSPGRPEAFF	TGCGCCAGCAGCCCAGGTCGGCCCGAAGCTTTCTTT
-	-	TRBV12-3/TRBV12-4	TRBJ1-5	CASSRGAVSNQPQHF	TGTGCCAGCAGTAGGGGGGCGGTTAGCAATCAGCCCCAGCATTTT
-	TRBD1	TRBV20-1	TRBJ1-1	CSASPGQGIKAFF	TGCAGTGCTTCCCCGGGACAGGGGATCAAAGCTTTCTTT
-	-	TRBV3-1	TRBJ1-2	CASSLGTTKFYGYTF	TGTGCCAGCAGTCTTGGGACTACCAAGTTCTATGGCTACACCTTC
-	TRBD1	TRBV9	TRBJ2-5	CASSEAGTVEETQYF	TGTGCCAGCAGCGAAGCCGGGACAGTAGAAGAGACCCAGTACTTC
-	TRBD1	TRBV19	TRBJ2-7	CASSGGTGSYEQYF	TGTGCCAGTAGTGGCGGGACAGGATCGTACGAGCAGTACTTC
-	-	TRBV3-1	TRBJ2-1	CASSQGVGRHNEQFF	TGTGCCAGCAGCCAAGGGGTCGGACGCCACAATGAGCAGTTCTTC
-	TRBD1	TRBV12-3/TRBV12-4	TRBJ2-1	CASSFGTGGDEQFF	TGTGCCAGCAGTTTTGGGACAGGGGGCGATGAGCAGTTCTTC
-	TRBD2	TRBV7-6	TRBJ2-3	CASSYLGSGTPSTDTQYF	TGTGCCAGCAGTTATTTGGGTAGCGGGACCCCTAGCACAGATACGCAGTATTTT
-	TRBD1	TRBV10-3	TRBJ2-1	CAISGRDREYNEQFF	TGTGCCATCAGTGGAAGGGACAGGGAATACAATGAGCAGTTCTTC
once	-	TRBV9	TRBJ2-7	CASSSLVTPYEQYF	TGTGCCAGCAGCTCCCTAGTCACCCCGTACGAGCAGTACTTC
-	-	TRBV21-1	TRBJ1-1	CASSIVRDRDTEAFF	TGTGCCAGCAGCATAGTCCGGGACAGGGACACTGAAGCTTTCTTT
-	TRBD2	TRBV9	TRBJ2-1	CASSVRGTERGGTEQFF	TGTGCCAGCAGCGTGAGAGGCACTGAGCGGGGGGGGACTGAGCAGTTCTTC
-	TRBD1	TRBV4-1	TRBJ2-1	CASSPQDRGADEQFF	TGCGCCAGCAGCCCCCAGGACAGGGGTGCGGATGAGCAGTTCTTC
-	-	TRBV2	TRBJ2-2	CASSDEGNPGELFF	TGTGCCAGCAGTGACGAGGGTAATCCCGGGGAGCTGTTTTTT